One sample yielded the 11 T cell receptor beta chains listed below, sequenced in a study of CDR3 diversity in severe acne. Using its own MiXCR run on the PCR reads, TCRdb lists one record per CDR3 protein. This sample yields over 85,000 distinct CDR3 sequences, of which roughly 51% are seen a single time; roughly 12% belongs to the top ten. Input material: blood. These receptors originate from a male donor with acne.

The J gene is TRBJ2-7, the V gene TRBV19; 9 bases agree with TRBD1. The J segment lost 4 bases and the V segment lost 4 bases, leaving 8 bases of the junction unmatched. This CDR3 is 15 amino acids long. The germline V gene encodes CDR1 LNHDA and CDR2 SQIVND (reference sequence). CDR3 in DNA: TGTGCCAGTAGTAGGGACAGGGATGCATCTTACGAGCAGTACTTC. Amino acid sequence: CASSRDRDASYEQYF.

This clonotype was recorded at least ten times. The CDR3 loop is CASSLDSIGMGLAAEAYEQYF. In nucleotides, the CDR3 is TGTGCCAGCAGTTTGGACTCAATCGGGATGGGACTAGCGGCGGAAGCCTACGAGCAGTACTTC. The genes are TRBV12-3 or TRBV12-4 and TRBJ2-7; TRBD2 matches at 11 bases. Trimming cost V 3 bases and J 2 bases; bases outside gene matches: 21. The CDR3 has 21 amino acids.

CDR3 nucleotides: TGTGCCAGCAGGGGGACTAGCGGGAGTCTATGGGAGACCCAGCATTTT. Amino acid sequence: CASRGTSGSLWETQHF. V usage is TRBV6-5 and J usage is TRBJ1-5; TRBD1 might be the D (5 bases). Trimming removed 6 bases from V and 11 bases from J, with 26 bases in between. From germline, CDR1 is MNHEY and CDR2 SVGAGI. The CDR3 is 16 residues long.

Details on this clonotype: A much larger clone differs from this one at a single base, so this may be a read error. The V call is TRBV25-1, the J call TRBJ2-5; D possibly uses TRBD1 or TRBD2 (5 bases each). The V gene's germline CDR1 is MGHDK and CDR2 SYGVNS. The length of the CDR3 is 16 residues. This CDR3 is CASESYTVGDQETQCF. DNA of the CDR3: TGTGCCAGCGAAAGCTACACGGTTGGGGACCAAGAGACCCAGTGCTTC. Full variable domain (missing parts from reference TRBV25-1 and TRBJ2-5): EADIYQTPRYLVIGTGKKITLECSQTMGHDKMYWYQQDPGMELHLIHYSYGVNSTEKGDLSSESTVSRIRTEHFPLTLESARPSHTSQYLCASESYTVGDQETQCFGPGTRLLVL.

The chain carries TRBV2 and TRBJ2-2; tentative D call: TRBD1 (5 bases). This CDR3 contains 14 residues. Germline V gives CDR1 SNHLY, CDR2 FYNNEI. Trimming left V 11 bases short and J 0 bases short, with 13 bases between. CDR3 coding DNA: TGTGCCGGGGCTACAAGGACGAACACCGGGGAGCTGTTTTTT. As protein: CAGATRTNTGELFF.

The CDR3 sequence: CASSATEGRETQYF. CDR3 in DNA: TGTGCCAGTAGTGCGACAGAGGGAAGAGAGACCCAGTACTTC. The chain links TRBV19 to TRBJ2-5; D tentatively reads TRBD1 or TRBD2 (5 bases each). Trimming left V 5 bases short and J 4 bases short, with 14 bases between. The CDR3 has 14 amino acids. Looked up from germline, CDR1 is LNHDA and CDR2 is SQIVND (reference sequence).

This clonotype occurred many times. The rearrangement uses TRBV29-1 and TRBJ2-3, with 11 bases lining up with TRBD2. CDR1 SQVTM and CDR2 ANQGSEA come from the germline V gene. V was pared by 1 base and J by 3 bases, with 0 bases of the junction left unmatched. This CDR3 has 14 amino acids. The CDR3 here is CSVEGTSGTDTQYF. In nucleotides, the CDR3 is TGCAGCGTTGAAGGGACTAGCGGGACAGATACGCAGTATTTT.

A few counts support this clonotype. No DNA is shown, since the ends of the CDR3 on it are uncertain; the CDR3 is the one TCRdb lists. J is TRBJ2-5 and V is TRBV20-1; the table's D call, TRBD1, was not checked against the DNA. Germline V gene data show CDR1 as DFQATT and CDR2 as SNEGSKA (reference sequence). The length of the CDR3 is 20 amino acids, counting both ends. CDR3 region: CSAEQGMSEKLFFGSGTQYF.

This clonotype was observed a single time. V and J are TRBV25-1 and TRBJ1-2; no definite D call. Germline-derived CDR1 and CDR2 are MGHDK and SYGVNS. V lost 8 bases and J lost 5, with 12 bases in between. This CDR3 comprises 12 residues. The CDR3 coding sequence is TGTGCCAGCGGTGGGGAGGAGTATGGCTACACCTTC. It yields the protein CASGGEEYGYTF.

J is TRBJ2-7 and V is TRBV5-5, with 11 bases lining up with TRBD2. Germline V gene data show CDR1 as SGHKS and CDR2 as YYEKEE (reference sequence). The V gene end was trimmed by 4 bases and the J gene end by 6 bases; junction bases not matched to a gene: 6. The length of the CDR3 is 14 residues. Here the CDR3 DNA reads TGTGCCAGCAGCGACGGACTAGCGGGTGCCGAGCAGTACTTC. It is translated as CASSDGLAGAEQYF.

This rearrangement joins TRBV25-1 to TRBJ2-7, with D maybe TRBD1 (5 bases). The CDR3 loop spans 15 amino acids. Trimming took 3 bases from V and 2 from J, leaving 14 bases between them. CDR1 is MGHDK and CDR2 is SYGVNS in the germline V gene. DNA of the CDR3: TGTGCCAGCAGTGATAATACCGAAGGGGCCTACGAGCAGTACTTC. As protein: CASSDNTEGAYEQYF.